This T cell receptor (beta chain) appears in the sequencing data of a study of cytomegalovirus exposure and HLA in healthy donors. PCR was performed using 60 Vbeta and 13 Jbeta primers. Sequenced by immunoSEQ multiplex PCR; TCRdb stores in-frame clones only, minus some. The sample gives about 180,000 clones, 76% of which show up once; around 1.6% is in the top ten. Looked up from germline, CDR1 is MNHEY and CDR2 is SMNVEV (reference sequence). The CDR3 sequence is 15 residues long. V gave up 3 bases and J gave up 5 bases; unmatched junction bases: 7. Material for sequencing was PBMCs. The rearrangement uses TRBV27 and TRBJ1-5; 7 nucleotides match TRBD1. The sequence derives from a man in his late teens or twenties in good health and CMV-seronegative. DNA of the CDR3: TGTGCCAGCAGTTTGTACTCGACAGGGTATCAGCCCCAGCATTTT. Translated: CASSLYSTGYQPQHF.